This record covers a single T cell receptor (beta chain). This clonotype appeared a few times. The antigen it binds to is not known. No base-level quality is on record; no much larger clone is a single base apart. This record comes from a study of CD8 T cells in ankylosing spondylitis (dated by TCRdb to 2015 to 2018). Study-wide context: The study set out to find disease-linked TCR variants by profiling T cell receptor beta repertoires in ankylosing spondylitis patients and healthy donors. In total, the full study cohort was made up of nearly 110 healthy donors and 25 ankylosing spondylitis patients. Peripheral blood was sampled, and synovial fluid was also collected from ankylosing spondylitis patients.

General conclusions and limits of the study: The disease-linked clones showed a CD8+ phenotype and occurred at relatively low frequencies in peripheral blood. Some TCR beta motif variants had previously been reported in synovial fluid and blood of reactive arthritis patients, which suggested common disease-initiation mechanisms. Blood from ankylosing spondylitis patients appeared to be characterized by a TCR beta motif made up of about 8 highly homologous amino acid variants. The disease-linked clones were reported as significantly enriched in matched synovial fluid samples from ankylosing spondylitis patients.

Sequencing relied on an Illumina HiSeq 2500. Quantitative 5'-RACE with molecular barcodes was used to prepare TCR beta libraries. The authors' analysis ran thus. A new computational method, built on a probabilistic model of VDJ rearrangement, was used to identify disease-linked TCR variants. TCRdb reprocessing: public reads trimmed at Q25 with fastp, clones called with MiXCR, in-frame beta chains kept. Rows are unified per CDR3 protein, each entry keeping the most common DNA and genes. These V and J calls derive from TCRdb rather than the authors' analysis. In all, the sample holds approximately 340,000 distinct CDR3 sequences, and roughly 14% of those were seen once. The top ten hold about 1% of the sample. V is pared back by 0 bases and J by 4 bases, with 9 bases lying between the germline termini. Including cysteine and phenylalanine, the CDR3 has 14 amino acids. The CDR3 DNA has 42 bases and is translated from base 1. Reading the germline V gene gives CDR1 SGHRS and CDR2 YFSETQ.

The receptor's source is a male donor with ankylosing spondylitis or in good health (not recorded which). The V and J segments used are TRBV5-1 and TRBJ2-3; the D call could be TRBD1 or TRBD2, with each sharing 5 bases. The specimen was blood, either unsorted or a sorted T cell fraction (not recorded which). DNA sequence: TGCGCCAGCAGCTTGGGTAGGGACCCAGATACGCAGTATTTT. Translated, it gives CASSLGRDPDTQYF.